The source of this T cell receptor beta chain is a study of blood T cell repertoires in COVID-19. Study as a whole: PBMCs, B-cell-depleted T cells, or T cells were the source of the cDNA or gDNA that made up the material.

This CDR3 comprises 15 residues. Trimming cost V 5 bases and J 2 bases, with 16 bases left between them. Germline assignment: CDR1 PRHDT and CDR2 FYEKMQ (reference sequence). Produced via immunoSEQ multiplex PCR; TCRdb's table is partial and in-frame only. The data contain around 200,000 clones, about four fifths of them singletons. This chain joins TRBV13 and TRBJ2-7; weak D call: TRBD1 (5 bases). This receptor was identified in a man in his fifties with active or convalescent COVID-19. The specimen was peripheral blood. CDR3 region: CASSAGHRFAYEQYF. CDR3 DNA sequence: TGTGCCAGCAGCGCCGGACACAGGTTTGCCTACGAGCAGTACTTC.